This T cell receptor beta chain was sequenced for a study of shared clonotypes between healthy human individuals. For the study at large: Three plates each covered CD4 naive and memory; CD8 naive two, CD8 memory one.

Germline-derived CDR1 and CDR2 are SNHLY and FYNNEI. V was pared by 0 bases and J by 0 bases, with 10 bases between. There are 16 residues in the CDR3. Profiling relied on immunoSEQ multiplex PCR, and the TCRdb table lists in-frame clones only, not all of them. This sample yields fewer than 1.4 million clones, of which around 82% are seen a single time; 0.5% to 0.65% belongs to the top ten. V and J are TRBV2 and TRBJ2-3; the D gene is possibly TRBD2 (6 bases). Material for sequencing was memory CD4+ T cells from PBMCs. Subset described: CD45RA-negative fraction. The origin of this receptor is a young man in good health. Some clones in this sample may be carry-over from other donors' samples. The CDR3, as DNA: TGTGCCAGCAGTGAAGCTCTTAGCGGAAGCACAGATACGCAGTATTTT. Its translation: CASSEALSGSTDTQYF.